The 17 T cell receptor beta chains below were found in one sample sequenced in a study of blood T cell repertoires in COVID-19. Measured with immunoSEQ multiplex PCR; TCRdb has only the in-frame clones, and not every one. The sample lists 45,000 to 60,000 clones, 60% to 80% occurring once. The specimen sequenced was PBMCs or T cells enriched from blood (not recorded which). These receptor sequences come from a woman in her forties or fifties with acute COVID-19.

CDR3 sequence reads: CASSLGTGRIEKLFF. Written as DNA, the CDR3 is TGTGCCAGCAGCTTAGGGACAGGGCGGATTGAAAAACTGTTTTTT. The J gene is TRBJ1-4, the V gene TRBV7-9, with 8 bases matching TRBD1. CDR1 is SEHNR, CDR2 FQNEAQ, per germline (reference sequence). CDR3 size: 15 residues. The V and J ends lost 1 base and 7 bases, in that order; junction bases with no gene match: 5.

Only a few counts were recorded for this clone. The chain recombines TRBV14 with TRBJ1-1; 8 bases fit TRBD1. From germline, CDR1 is SGHDN and CDR2 FVKESK. The CDR3 loop spans 15 amino acids. Trimming removed 4 bases from V and 4 bases from J; junction bases left unmatched: 8. CDR3 sequence: CASSPRTGSFTEAFF. The CDR3 DNA reads as TGTGCCAGCAGCCCGCGGACAGGGAGTTTCACTGAAGCTTTCTTT.

This rearrangement joins TRBV6-5 to TRBJ1-1, with 12 bases matching TRBD1. CDR3 length equals 15 residues. From germline, CDR1 is MNHEY and CDR2 SVGAGI. V shed 5 bases and J 5 bases; nucleotides not matched to a gene: 6. The CDR3 DNA reads TGTGCCAGCAGTCCCCAGGGACAGGGGGCGACTGAAGCTTTCTTT. Protein: CASSPQGQGATEAFF.

The V and J genes are TRBV2 and TRBJ1-5, with 8 nucleotides matching TRBD1. This CDR3 region has 15 residues. Germline-derived CDR1 and CDR2 are SNHLY and FYNNEI. The V and J ends lost 7 bases and 3 bases, in that order; junction bases with no gene match: 8. CDR3 bases: TGTGCCAGCAAAGGACAGGGCCCTTCCAATCAGCCCCAGCATTTT. Encoded protein: CASKGQGPSNQPQHF.

The chain couples TRBV27 to TRBJ2-7; D may be TRBD2 (6 bases). Per germline, CDR1 MNHEY and CDR2 SMNVEV (reference sequence). This CDR3 has 13 residues. V was pared by 6 bases and J by 6 bases, with 15 bases between. CDR3 in amino acids: CASRSGDRREQYF. The DNA of the CDR3 is TGTGCCAGCAGATCGGGAGATAGGCGCGAGCAGTACTTC.

This chain connects TRBV19 to TRBJ1-5; tentatively, D is TRBD1 (6 bases). Trimming shortened V by 3 bases and J by 4 bases, and 13 bases separated the two germline ends. The CDR3 runs 15 residues. The germline V gene has CDR1 LNHDA and CDR2 SQIVND (reference sequence). CDR3 coding DNA: TGTGCCAGTAGTATCTTAGGACAGCTTAATCAGCCCCAGCATTTT. Its translation: CASSILGQLNQPQHF.

This chain joins TRBV4-1 and TRBJ1-2; possibly TRBD1 for D (6 bases). With 2 bases removed from V and 8 bases from J, the gap between germline ends came to 21 bases. The CDR3 is 16 residues long. Germline assignment: CDR1 MGHRA and CDR2 YSYEKL. The CDR3 region is CASSQLYAGGRKGYTF. The CDR3 coding sequence is TGCGCCAGCAGCCAACTTTACGCGGGGGGCCGGAAGGGCTACACCTTC.

This chain connects TRBV6-5 to TRBJ2-3; a possible D gene is TRBD2 (5 bases). Trimming cost V 8 bases and J 7 bases, with 13 bases left between them. The CDR3 length is 12 residues. CDR1 and CDR2 from the germline V gene are MNHEY and SVGAGI. In DNA, the CDR3 is TGTGCCAGCGTAGCCTCGGGGAATACGCAGTATTTT. Amino acids: CASVASGNTQYF.

In this sample, this clone is medium-sized. V usage is TRBV6-1 and J usage is TRBJ1-5, with D perhaps TRBD1 (6 bases). The germline gives CDR1 MNHNS, CDR2 SASEGT. The CDR3 spans 13 residues. The V gene lost 2 bases and the J gene lost 7 bases, with 9 bases spanning the gap. The CDR3 region is CASSERRGQPQHF. In nucleotides, the CDR3 is TGTGCCAGCAGTGAACGCAGGGGCCAGCCCCAGCATTTT.

The chain carries TRBV6-5 and TRBJ2-3, with D possibly being TRBD1 (5 bases). This CDR3 is built from 15 residues. The germline CDR1 and CDR2 sequences are MNHEY and SVGAGI. The V gene lost 2 bases and the J gene lost 5 bases, with 14 bases spanning the gap. DNA of the CDR3: TGTGCCAGCAGTTACAGGGCAGGGTGGTTAGATACGCAGTATTTT. Translated, it gives CASSYRAGWLDTQYF.

The V call is TRBV21-1, the J call TRBJ2-1; TRBD1, the table's D call, was not compared with the DNA. TRBV21-1 is classified as a pseudogene. The length of the CDR3 is 18 residues. CDR3 sequence (DNA): TGTGCCAGCAGCAAAAAAGTAGGAGGGACAGCCTCACTCAATGAGCAGTTCTTC. Amino acids: CASSKKVGGTASLNEQFF.

This chain joins TRBV10-3 and TRBJ2-3, with 11 bases identical to TRBD2. With V trimmed by 3 bases and J by 0 bases, 2 bases remained unmatched. Germline V gene lookup returns CDR1 ENHRY and CDR2 SYGVKD. The CDR3 has 16 residues. Written as DNA, the CDR3 is TGTGCCATCAGTGATAGCGGGGGGGCTAGCACAGATACGCAGTATTTT. It codes for CAISDSGGASTDTQYF.

The V call is TRBV11-3, the J call TRBJ1-2; D gene ambiguous. The CDR3 runs to 13 residues. The V gene's germline CDR1 is SGHNT and CDR2 YENEEA. Trimming took off 5 bases at V and 5 bases at J, with 12 bases between the two ends. The CDR3 loop is CASSPWNSYGYTF. In DNA, the CDR3 is TGTGCCAGCAGCCCATGGAACAGTTATGGCTACACCTTC.

V usage is TRBV10-3 and J usage is TRBJ2-2; 8 nucleotides agree with TRBD2. This CDR3 is 15 amino acids long. CDR1 ENHRY and CDR2 SYGVKD come from the germline V gene. The ends lost 6 bases at V and 1 base at J; junction bases unmatched: 4. CDR3 in amino acids: CAIRGGGRNTGELFF. The CDR3 region has the DNA TGTGCCATCAGGGGCGGGGGGCGGAACACCGGGGAGCTGTTTTTT.

V usage is TRBV3-1 (or the pseudogene TRBV3-2) and J usage is TRBJ1-2; the D gene is possibly TRBD1 (5 bases). Germline values: CDR1 LGHDT, CDR2 YNNKEL (reference sequence). The CDR3 contains 13 residues. Trimming pared 4 bases from V and 3 bases from J, leaving 9 bases between. CDR3 region: CASSRPRDYGYTF. The CDR3 DNA reads TGTGCCAGCAGCCGACCCAGGGACTATGGCTACACCTTC.

The chain employs TRBV19 and TRBJ2-7; TRBD1 might be the D (6 bases). Germline-derived CDR1 and CDR2 are LNHDA and SQIVND (reference sequence). V lost 1 base to trimming and J lost 2 bases, with 9 bases between them. This CDR3 spans 14 amino acids. DNA for the CDR3: TGTGCCAGTAGTATAGGTGGGGGCACCTACGAGCAGTACTTC. As protein: CASSIGGGTYEQYF.

This chain uses TRBV19 with TRBJ2-5; possibly TRBD2 for D (7 bases). CDR3 length equals 15 residues. The V gene's germline CDR1 is LNHDA and CDR2 SQIVND (reference sequence). The V end lost 6 bases, the J end lost 5 bases, and 19 bases lay between the germline ends. CDR3 nucleotides: TGTGCCAGTAGATCCCCACCGGGGGGCGGGGAGACCCAGTACTTC. This encodes CASRSPPGGGETQYF.